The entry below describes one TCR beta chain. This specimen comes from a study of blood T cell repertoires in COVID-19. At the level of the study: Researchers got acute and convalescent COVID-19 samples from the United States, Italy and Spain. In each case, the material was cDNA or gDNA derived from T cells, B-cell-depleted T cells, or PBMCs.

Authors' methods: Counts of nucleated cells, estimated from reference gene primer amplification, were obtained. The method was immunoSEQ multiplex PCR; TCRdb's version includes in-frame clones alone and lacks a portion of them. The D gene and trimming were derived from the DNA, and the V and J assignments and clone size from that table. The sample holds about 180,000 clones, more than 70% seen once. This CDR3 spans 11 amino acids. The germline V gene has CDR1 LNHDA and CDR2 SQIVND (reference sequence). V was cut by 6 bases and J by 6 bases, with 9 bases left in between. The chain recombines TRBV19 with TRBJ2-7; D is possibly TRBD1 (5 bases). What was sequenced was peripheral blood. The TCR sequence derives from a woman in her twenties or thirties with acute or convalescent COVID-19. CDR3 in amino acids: CASSQGSEQYF. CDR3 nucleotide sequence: TGTGCCAGTAGCCAGGGTAGCGAGCAGTACTTC.